This T cell receptor beta chain was sequenced during a study of human T cells and chemical hapten exposure. The study used a library that attached unique molecular identifiers to individual cDNA molecules. TCRdb recomputed calls from the RACE reads with MiXCR, one row per CDR3 protein. The data contain about 82,000 distinct CDR3 sequences, 10% to 15% of them seen just once; the ten biggest clones take up about 5.7%. The time point here: patch test 3, about 24 weeks after DPC sensitization. Treatment of the sample: therapeutic diphenylcyclopropenone sensitization with weekly scalp DPC. Donation of samples came from alopecia patients who were 18 to 70 years old and suitable for DPC. The V and J ends lost 3 bases and 3 bases, in that order; junction bases with no gene match: 2. CDR1 SQVTM and CDR2 ANQGSEA come from the germline V gene. The CDR3 contains 13 residues. In this sample, this clonotype turned up many times. Its antigen is unknown.

Whole-study results and caveats: Following DPC sensitization, TCRs present above 1 in 1000 frequency showed no change.

This receptor was taken from a woman aged 45-59 years with alopecia areata. Some clones in this sample may be carry-over from other donors' samples. This specimen consisted of whole blood, obtained in connection with sensitization to the hapten diphenylcyclopropenone (DPC). The chain recombines TRBV29-1 with TRBJ2-1; TRBD2 matches at 7 bases. As DNA, the CDR3 is TGCAGCGTTGAGCCTAGCGGCTACAATGAGCAGTTCTTC. It codes for CSVEPSGYNEQFF.